This TCR beta chain is drawn from a study of blood T cell repertoires in COVID-19. As for the study in general: Acute and convalescent COVID-19 samples came from the United States, Italy and Spain.

CDR3 length: 14 amino acids. Germline V lookup: CDR1 SEHNR, CDR2 FQNEAQ (reference sequence). V was pared by 5 bases and J by 4 bases, with 15 bases between. Original data processing: By means of reference gene primer amplification, nucleated cell counts were estimated. Data came from immunoSEQ multiplex PCR; TCRdb stores just in-frame clones and leaves some out. That table supplies the V and J calls and clone size; D and trimming were determined from the DNA. The repertoire has about 190,000 clones, 70% to 85% of them found once; the top ten carry 3.2%. Those who participated ranged in age from 18 to 89 years and resided in about two dozen US areas. Recovered participants had two consecutive negative NP/OP PCR tests, healthcare professional clearance, or symptom resolution.

The origin of this receptor is a woman under 40 who had recovered from COVID-19. This chain connects TRBV7-9 to TRBJ2-7; D is possibly TRBD2 (6 bases). Sequences were obtained from PBMCs or T cells enriched from blood (not recorded which). Here the CDR3 reads CASSRERELYEQYF. The CDR3 nucleotides are TGTGCCAGCAGCCGGGAGAGGGAACTATACGAGCAGTACTTC.